This T cell receptor (beta chain) stems from a study of post-analysis software for immune sequencing data. Turning to the study itself: The disease courses spanned relapsing-remitting, secondary progressive and progressive-relapsing forms of multiple sclerosis.

Prepared libraries of TCR beta cDNA carried unique molecular identifiers. There were about 1 to 10 million T cells, and about half a million cDNA molecules came from them. TCRdb independently ran MiXCR on the PCR reads; one entry per CDR3 protein. The sample carries about half a million distinct CDR3 sequences, roughly 45% recorded once. Findings and limits, study-wide: Patients carried roughly five TRBV segments more frequently than controls did, and TRBV5-6, TRBV5-1 and TRBV20-1 were among them. There was significantly lower normalized Chao1 diversity in multiple sclerosis patients than in controls. By F measure, samples from a shared preparation batch strongly co-clustered.

This CDR3 comprises 13 residues. Germline V gene data show CDR1 as MNHEY and CDR2 as SVGAGI. V was shortened by 5 bases and J by 5 bases, with 12 bases between the two germline ends. Note on this clonotype: Its matching antigen is unknown.

The sequenced sample consisted of blood. This TCR came from a girl between 10 and 17 years old with multiple sclerosis. The chain joins TRBV6-5 to TRBJ2-5; a possible D gene is TRBD1 (6 bases). DNA of the CDR3: TGTGCCAGCAGTCCCGACCAGGGGGAGACCCAGTACTTC. Amino acid sequence: CASSPDQGETQYF.